This T cell receptor beta chain was sequenced for a study of cytomegalovirus exposure and HLA in healthy donors. The PCR ran on 60 Vbeta and 13 Jbeta primers. The protocol was immunoSEQ multiplex PCR, while the TCRdb copy is restricted to in-frame clones and leaves out a portion. The repertoire holds about 170,000 clones, about 85% seen once, with approximately 2.5% in the top ten. Germline assignment: CDR1 MNHEY and CDR2 SVGAGI. V shed 6 bases and J shed 2 bases, with 11 bases lying between them. CDR3 size: 13 residues. Healthy bone marrow donors supplied every sample. This TCR came from a man younger than 45 in good health and CMV-seropositive. The sequenced material came from PBMCs. The chain carries TRBV6-5 and TRBJ2-7; D perhaps matches TRBD2 (6 bases). The CDR3 region is CASRGTGTYEQYF. CDR3 coding DNA: TGTGCCAGCAGGGGGACTGGGACCTACGAGCAGTACTTC.